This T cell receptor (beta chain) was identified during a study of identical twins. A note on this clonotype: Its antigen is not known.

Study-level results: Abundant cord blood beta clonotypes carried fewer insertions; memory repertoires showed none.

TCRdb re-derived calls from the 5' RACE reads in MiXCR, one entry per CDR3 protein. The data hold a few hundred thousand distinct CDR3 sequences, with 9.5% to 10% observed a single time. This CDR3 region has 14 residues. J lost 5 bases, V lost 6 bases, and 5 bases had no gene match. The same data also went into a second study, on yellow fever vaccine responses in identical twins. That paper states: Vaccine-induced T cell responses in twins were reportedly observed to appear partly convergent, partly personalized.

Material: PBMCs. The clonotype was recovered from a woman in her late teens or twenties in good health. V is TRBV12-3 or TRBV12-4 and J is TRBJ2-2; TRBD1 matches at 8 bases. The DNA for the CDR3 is TGTGCCAGCAGCTGGACAGGGAGGACCGGGGAGCTGTTTTTT. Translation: CASSWTGRTGELFF.